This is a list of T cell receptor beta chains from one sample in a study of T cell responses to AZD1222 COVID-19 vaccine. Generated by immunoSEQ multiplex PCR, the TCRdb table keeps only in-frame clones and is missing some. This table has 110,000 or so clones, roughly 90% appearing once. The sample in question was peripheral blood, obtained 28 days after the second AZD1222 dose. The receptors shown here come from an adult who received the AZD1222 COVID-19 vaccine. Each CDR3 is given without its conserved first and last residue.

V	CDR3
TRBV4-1	ASSQAGGWRAGYT
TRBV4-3	ASSQGIAVGLALVTGELF
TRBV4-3	ASSQDPGGYNEQF
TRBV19	ASSGTVRHSGSAQH
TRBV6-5	ASRTGDQPQH
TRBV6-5	ASRGAAGLAF
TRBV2	ASGGEKLF
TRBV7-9	ASSLVGFQSLDTQY
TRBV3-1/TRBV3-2	ASSPAGPNEQF
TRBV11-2	ASSYTSGSFNEQF
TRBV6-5	ASSHRTGGDEQY
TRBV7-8	AISEVENTEAF
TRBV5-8	ASSLRGTGPSYEQY
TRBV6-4	ASSDEPGQYCEKLF
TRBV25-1	ASSVTGTVAGYT
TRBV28	ASANPTNTEAF
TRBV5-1	ASSLGGPILNYGYT
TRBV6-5	ASSPGGTETQY
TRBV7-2	ASSRPQGVPNSPLH
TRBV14	ASSQGKATGHNEQF
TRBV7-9	ASSLIGDRGPGMDEQY
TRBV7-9	ASSLGDRAGEAF
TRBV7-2	ASSPQTGLIRGEQY
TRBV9	ASSVSYGLNEQF
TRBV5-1	ASSLVTAYNSPLH
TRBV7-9	ASSTRGGRSTDTQY
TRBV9	ASSVSPSGLTTYEQY
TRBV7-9	ASSLTGANSGNTIY
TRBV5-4	ASSLDRANQPQH
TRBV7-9	ASTDRAGVTEAF
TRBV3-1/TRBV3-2	ASMQGTGYNEQF
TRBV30	AWNSNTDTQY
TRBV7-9	ASSFTGTVYNEQF
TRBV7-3	ASSKTVGSNQPQH
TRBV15	ATLTGGEETQY
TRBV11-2	ASSLEQGAETQY
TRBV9	ASSPAGGQVTGELF
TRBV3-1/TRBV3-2	ASSQRVDTQY
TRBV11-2	ASSLGGLRANYGYT
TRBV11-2	ASVTLGTGSYEQY
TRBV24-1	ATRAATAAYNEQF
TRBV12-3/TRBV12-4	ASSLNGLYEQY
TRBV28	AGGTGIINTGELF
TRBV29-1	SVGGTGNQPQH
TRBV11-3	ASSLGGKIGIYGYT
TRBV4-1	ASSQEALTAYGYT
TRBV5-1	ASSWTAPSTDTQY
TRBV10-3	AISHEPDRVEQY
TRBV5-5	ASTATYEQY
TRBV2	ASSDPVEKLF
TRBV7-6	ASSLGLGRAYEQY
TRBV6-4	ASSATSGENTQF
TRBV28	ASRDATVNEKLF
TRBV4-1	ASSQSVLRETAASTNEQF
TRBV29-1	SAGTSGYGYT
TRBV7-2	ASSLAGADTGELF
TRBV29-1	SVAQGAEKLF